This T cell receptor beta chain appears in the sequencing data of a study of T cells in tuberculosis. The overall study: A South African cohort included IGRA-negative adolescents, latently infected IGRA-positive adolescents and adults with active tuberculosis. The study, taken as a whole, reports: Smaller distances to GMM-specific TCRs suggested their expansion in active tuberculosis.

The protocol was immunoSEQ multiplex PCR, while the TCRdb copy is restricted to in-frame clones and leaves out a portion. The repertoire holds around 29,000 clones, approximately 93% seen once, with about 4.9% in the top ten. Notes on this clone: What it recognizes is unknown.

The receptor was isolated from a donor aged 5 to 30 with latent tuberculosis or without tuberculosis infection. Sequenced sample: PBMCs.

For the CDR3, the DNA is TGTGCCAGCAGCTTAGTCCCAGGGACTGGAAACACCATATATTTT. It specifies CASSLVPGTGNTIYF. The V call is TRBV7-6, the J call TRBJ1-3, with D perhaps matching TRBD1 (5 bases). Trimming shortened V by 1 base and J by 2 bases, and 9 bases separated the two germline ends. The CDR3 has 15 amino acids. The germline CDR1 and CDR2 sequences are SGHVS and FNYEAQ.